The clone carrying this T cell receptor beta chain was seen only once. Its antigen is not known. Trimming removed 7 bases from V and 1 base from J; junction bases left unmatched: 5. This CDR3 comprises 15 residues. From germline, CDR1 is MNHEY and CDR2 SMNVEV (reference sequence). The PCR used 60 Vbeta and 13 Jbeta primers. Sequencing used immunoSEQ multiplex PCR; TCRdb keeps in-frame clones, though not all of them. The sample comprises 100,000 to 120,000 clones, 80% of which are singletons, and just under 3% rests with the top ten. The data were taken from a study of cytomegalovirus exposure and HLA in healthy donors. Study findings and constraints: Later analysis demonstrated an association between a missense DCLRE1C variant and TCR beta V- and J-gene trimming. Highly shared sequence variants in one cluster were likely a sequencing artifact. Researchers catalogued roughly 170 TCR beta chains as cytomegalovirus-associated. Previously analyzed data showed that most TCR beta V segments were productive at a frequency of about 87% or about 30%.

This receptor was taken from a woman in her sixties or seventies in good health and CMV-seropositive. Sequences were obtained from PBMCs. This sequence joins TRBV27 and TRBJ2-2; 8 positions match TRBD2. CDR3 sequence (DNA): TGTGCCAGCAAAGGGACTAGGGTGAACACCGGGGAGCTGTTTTTT. It translates to CASKGTRVNTGELFF.